The T cell receptor beta chain under discussion was sequenced for a study of cytomegalovirus exposure and HLA in healthy donors. Study-wide context: Earlier results showed almost 120 million unique TCR beta sequences derived from approximately 180 million T cells.

Comments on this clone: What it binds is not known.

PCR used 60 Vbeta primers and 13 Jbeta primers. Sequencing used immunoSEQ multiplex PCR; TCRdb keeps in-frame clones, though not all of them. The table records 110,000 to 150,000 clones, around 85% of them present only once. This CDR3 spans 15 amino acids. Study-wide points: Donors were assumed by presence/absence analyses to have roughly uniform sequencing depth. Investigators reported 150 to 200 TCR beta chains as tied to cytomegalovirus.

The chain has TRBV21-1 and TRBJ1-1; the D call TRBD1 from the table was never checked on the DNA. TRBV21-1 represents a pseudogene. This receptor was identified in a woman aged 45-60 years in good health and CMV-seropositive. The sample was PBMCs. The CDR3 DNA follows: TGTGCCAGCAGCAAAGCGCCCAGATATCGCACTGAAGCTTTCTTT. This gives the protein CASSKAPRYRTEAFF.